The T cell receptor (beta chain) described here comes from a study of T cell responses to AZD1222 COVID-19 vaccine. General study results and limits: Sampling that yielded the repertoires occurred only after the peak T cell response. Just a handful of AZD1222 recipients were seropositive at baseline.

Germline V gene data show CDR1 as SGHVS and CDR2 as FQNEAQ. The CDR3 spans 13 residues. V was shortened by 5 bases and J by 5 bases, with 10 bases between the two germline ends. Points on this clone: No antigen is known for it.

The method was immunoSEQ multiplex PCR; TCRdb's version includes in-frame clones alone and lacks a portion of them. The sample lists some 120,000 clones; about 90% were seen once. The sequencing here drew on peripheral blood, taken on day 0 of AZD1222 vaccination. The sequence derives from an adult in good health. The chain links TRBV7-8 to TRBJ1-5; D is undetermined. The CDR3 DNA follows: TGTGCCAGCAGCAAAGCAGGTGATCAGCCCCAGCATTTT. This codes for CASSKAGDQPQHF.